Listed below are T cell receptor beta chains from one sample, sequenced in a study of regulatory T cells in long-lasting Graves disease. MiXCR, applied by TCRdb to the multiplex PCR reads, yields one record per CDR3 protein. The repertoire includes roughly 300,000 distinct CDR3 sequences, about 18% of them detected once, and roughly 27% sits in the top ten. This material consisted of peripheral blood mononuclear cells (PBMCs), taken when the disease was refractory, from a patient treated with antithyroid drugs. Source of these receptors: a female donor with Graves disease. The CDR3 runs from the conserved cysteine through the conserved F or W. The D gene is left open where the match is weak. The listing skips clone size in some rows; elsewhere it reads once, few, many or a size class.

v_call	j_call	clone_size	d_call	cdr3_aa	cdr3_nt
TRBV11-3	TRBJ2-4	-	-	CASSLPGEGNIQYF	TGTGCCAGCAGCTTACCCGGAGAGGGGAACATTCAGTACTTC
TRBV7-3	TRBJ1-2	few	TRBD1	CASSAFRGQGSYGYTF	TGTGCCAGCAGCGCCTTTAGGGGACAGGGGTCCTATGGCTACACCTTC
TRBV19	TRBJ1-1	few	-	CASSILGARTEAFF	TGTGCCAGTAGTATTTTGGGGGCTCGGACTGAAGCTTTCTTT
TRBV18	TRBJ2-5	-	-	CASSPGVSVKETQYF	TGTGCCAGCTCACCGGGGGTGAGCGTTAAAGAGACCCAGTACTTC
TRBV20-1	TRBJ2-4	many	TRBD2	CSAQKSGRLAKNIQYF	TGCAGTGCCCAGAAGAGCGGGAGACTAGCCAAAAACATTCAGTACTTC
TRBV7-9	TRBJ1-1	few	-	CASSPIRGEAFF	TGTGCCAGCAGCCCAATACGGGGAGAAGCTTTCTTT
TRBV11-2	TRBJ2-7	few	-	CASSLLLGGEYPYEQYF	TGTGCCAGCAGCCTTCTCTTAGGTGGGGAGTATCCCTACGAGCAGTACTTC
TRBV6-5	TRBJ1-4	many	TRBD1	CASSYSGQGGEKLFF	TGTGCCAGCAGTTACTCGGGACAGGGCGGTGAAAAACTGTTTTTT
TRBV20-1	TRBJ1-3	-	-	CSARDSLGGLGNTIYF	TGCAGTGCTAGAGATTCCCTCGGGGGCCTTGGAAACACCATATATTTT
TRBV19	TRBJ1-1	-	-	CASKYRSDAGNTEAFF	TGTGCCAGTAAGTATAGATCTGACGCGGGAAACACTGAAGCTTTCTTT
TRBV28	TRBJ1-5	-	-	CASRRRPTEGNQPQHF	TGTGCCAGCAGACGCCGACCTACAGAGGGCAATCAGCCCCAGCATTTT
TRBV2	TRBJ1-1	many	-	CASMGGANTIVAFF	TGTGCCAGCATGGGCGGGGCCAACACTATCGTAGCTTTCTTT
TRBV5-1	TRBJ2-6	few	-	CASSQGDSGANVLTF	TGCGCCAGCAGCCAAGGAGACTCTGGGGCCAACGTCCTGACTTTC
TRBV28	TRBJ2-2	many	TRBD2	CASSFPRLAENTGELFF	TGTGCCAGCAGTTTCCCTCGGCTAGCGGAGAACACCGGGGAGCTGTTTTTT
TRBV4-3	TRBJ1-2	-	-	CASSQDWVPRGGYTF	TGCGCCAGCAGCCAAGATTGGGTCCCCCGTGGGGGCTACACCTTC
TRBV4-1	TRBJ2-5	many	-	CASSQVGGAGTQYF	TGCGCCAGCAGCCAAGTTGGAGGGGCAGGGACCCAGTACTTC
TRBV20-1	TRBJ1-4	few	-	CSAGLEEKLFF	TGCAGTGCCGGCCTGGAGGAAAAACTGTTTTTT
TRBV29-1	TRBJ2-7	-	-	CSVVRGATSYEQYF	TGCAGCGTTGTACGGGGGGCCACCTCCTACGAGCAGTACTTC
TRBV7-2	TRBJ1-4	many	-	CASSLRGVVLATNEKLFF	TGTGCCAGCAGCTTGCGGGGGGTCGTTTTAGCAACTAATGAAAAACTGTTTTTT
TRBV3-1	TRBJ1-1	-	-	CASSSPGRRYTEAFF	TGTGCCAGCAGCTCACCGGGACGGCGGTACACTGAAGCTTTCTTT
TRBV11-2	TRBJ2-4	few	TRBD1	CASSAGQGVTKNIQYF	TGTGCCAGCAGCGCTGGACAGGGGGTTACCAAAAACATTCAGTACTTC
TRBV30	TRBJ1-5	-	-	CAWSVQANQPQHF	TGTGCCTGGAGTGTACAGGCTAATCAGCCCCAGCATTTT
TRBV5-1	TRBJ2-6	-	-	CASSLVSAGANVLTF	TGCGCCAGCAGCTTGGTTTCGGCTGGGGCCAACGTCCTGACTTTC
TRBV5-1	TRBJ2-2	few	-	CASSWGLTPAGELFF	TGCGCCAGCAGCTGGGGGCTTACACCGGCCGGGGAGCTGTTTTTT
TRBV27	TRBJ1-5	-	TRBD1	CASSPTRDRGNNQPQHF	TGTGCCAGCAGTCCGACCCGGGACAGGGGTAACAATCAGCCCCAGCATTTT
TRBV12-5	TRBJ2-7	many	-	CASGLVLDTSYEQYF	TGTGCTAGTGGTTTGGTACTGGACACATCCTACGAGCAGTACTTC
TRBV7-3	TRBJ1-1	-	TRBD1	CASSTTGGGYTEAFF	TGTGCCAGCAGCACGACAGGGGGCGGATACACTGAAGCTTTCTTT
TRBV4-1	TRBJ1-2	once	-	CASSQVKPIRGGYGYTF	TGCGCCAGCAGCCAAGTTAAGCCTATCAGGGGTGGGTATGGCTACACCTTC
TRBV6-1	TRBJ2-7	few	-	CASSRGLGRYF	TGTGCCAGCAGCCGAGGGCTGGGTCGGTACTTC
TRBV6-2/TRBV6-3	TRBJ2-6	few	-	CASSYGGDSSGANVLTF	TGTGCCAGCAGTTACGGGGGCGACAGCTCTGGGGCCAACGTCCTGACTTTC
TRBV9	TRBJ1-2	many	-	CASALPYGYTF	TGTGCCAGCGCCCTACCCTATGGCTACACCTTC
TRBV2	TRBJ2-1	few	-	CASSEVWAGAYNEQFF	TGTGCCAGCAGTGAAGTGTGGGCTGGGGCCTACAATGAGCAGTTCTTC
TRBV14	TRBJ2-4	-	-	CASSRDVGNIQYF	TGTGCCAGCAGCCGGGATGTAGGAAACATTCAGTACTTC
TRBV6-2/TRBV6-3	TRBJ1-2	few	-	CASSYRVSYGYTF	TGTGCCAGCAGTTACCGGGTTAGCTATGGCTACACCTTC
TRBV10-3	TRBJ2-5	many	TRBD2	CAISEGGRAGETQYF	TGTGCCATCAGTGAAGGCGGGAGGGCCGGAGAGACCCAGTACTTC
TRBV2	TRBJ1-2	many	-	CASSADDVYGYTF	TGTGCCAGCAGCGCGGACGACGTCTATGGCTACACCTTC
TRBV27	TRBJ2-7	-	TRBD1	CASSFRGQDLYEQYF	TGTGCCAGCAGTTTCCGCGGACAGGACCTCTACGAGCAGTACTTC
TRBV27	TRBJ2-6	-	TRBD1	CASSFLKGAAGANVLTF	TGTGCCAGCAGTTTTTTGAAGGGGGCGGCTGGGGCCAACGTCCTGACTTTC
TRBV5-5	TRBJ1-3	once	-	CASTSGEMNTIYF	TGTGCCAGCACCTCCGGGGAGATGAACACCATATATTTT
TRBV4-3	TRBJ2-7	-	TRBD2	CASSQGLAENYEQYF	TGCGCCAGCAGCCAAGGACTAGCGGAAAACTACGAGCAGTACTTC
TRBV9	TRBJ1-5	few	-	CASSPGTLDDQPQHF	TGTGCCAGCAGCCCGGGGACTTTAGATGATCAGCCCCAGCATTTT
TRBV7-2	TRBJ1-4	many	TRBD1	CASSWDRGLANEKLFF	TGTGCCAGCAGCTGGGACAGGGGTCTAGCTAATGAAAAACTGTTTTTT
TRBV5-4	TRBJ1-6	-	-	CASRSRGVGNSPLHF	TGTGCCAGCAGGTCCCGTGGGGTCGGAAATTCACCCCTCCACTTT
TRBV7-2	TRBJ1-6	-	-	CASSLGRGLYSYNSPLHF	TGTGCCAGCAGCCTAGGACGGGGCCTGTACTCCTATAATTCACCCCTCCACTTT
TRBV6-2/TRBV6-3	TRBJ1-5	-	TRBD1	CASSYPSLTGADQPQHF	TGTGCCAGCAGTTACCCCTCCCTGACAGGGGCCGATCAGCCCCAGCATTTT
TRBV27	TRBJ2-7	few	-	CASSPPQEYF	TGTGCCAGCAGTCCCCCCCAGGAGTACTTC
TRBV7-2	TRBJ1-6	many	-	CASSLNGVGSPLHF	TGTGCCAGCAGCTTAAACGGAGTGGGTTCACCCCTCCACTTT
TRBV20-1	TRBJ2-5	many	-	CSARDMRVLRETQYF	TGCAGTGCTAGAGATATGCGGGTTTTGAGAGAGACCCAGTACTTC
TRBV30	TRBJ2-2	-	TRBD2	CAWSAPRTSRGTGELFF	TGTGCCTGGAGTGCCCCTCGGACTAGCCGCGGGACCGGGGAGCTGTTTTTT
TRBV30	TRBJ1-2	few	-	CARLTLSYGYTF	TGTGCCCGCCTAACACTCAGCTATGGCTACACCTTC
TRBV27	TRBJ2-1	few	-	CASSLSPGAGHSYNEQFF	TGTGCCAGCAGTTTAAGTCCGGGAGCGGGACACTCCTACAATGAGCAGTTCTTC
TRBV7-8	TRBJ1-2	many	-	CASNDLSGKRGYGYTF	TGTGCCAGCAACGACCTCTCAGGCAAAAGGGGTTATGGCTACACCTTC
TRBV12-3/TRBV12-4	TRBJ2-2	-	-	CASSFATMNTGELFF	TGTGCCAGCAGTTTCGCCACGATGAACACCGGGGAGCTGTTTTTT